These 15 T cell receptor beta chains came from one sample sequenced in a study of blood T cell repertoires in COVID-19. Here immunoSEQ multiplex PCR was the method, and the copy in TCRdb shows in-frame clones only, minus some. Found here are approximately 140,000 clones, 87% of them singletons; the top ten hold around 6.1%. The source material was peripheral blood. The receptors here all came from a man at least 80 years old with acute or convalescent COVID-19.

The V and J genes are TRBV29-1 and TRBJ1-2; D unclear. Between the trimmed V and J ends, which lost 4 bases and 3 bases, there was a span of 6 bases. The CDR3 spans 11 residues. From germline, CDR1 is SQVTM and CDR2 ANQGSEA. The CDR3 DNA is TGCAGCGTTGTATCAGACTATGGCTACACCTTC. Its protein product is CSVVSDYGYTF.

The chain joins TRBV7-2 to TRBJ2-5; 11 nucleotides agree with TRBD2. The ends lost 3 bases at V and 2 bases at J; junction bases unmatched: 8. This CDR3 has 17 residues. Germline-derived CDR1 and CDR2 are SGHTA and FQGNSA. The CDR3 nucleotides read TGTGCCAGCAGCTTCTCGGGACTAGCGGCCTTTCAAGAGACCCAGTACTTC. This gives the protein CASSFSGLAAFQETQYF.

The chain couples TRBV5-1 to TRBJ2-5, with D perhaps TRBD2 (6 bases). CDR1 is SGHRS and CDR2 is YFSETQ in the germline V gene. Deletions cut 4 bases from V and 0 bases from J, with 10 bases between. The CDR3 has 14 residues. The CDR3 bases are TGCGCCAGCAGCGTAGGACTACACCAAGAGACCCAGTACTTC. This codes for CASSVGLHQETQYF. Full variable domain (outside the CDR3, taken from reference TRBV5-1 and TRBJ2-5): KAGVTQTPRYLIKTRGQQVTLSCSPISGHRSVSWYQQTPGQGLQFLFEYFSETQRNKGNFPGRFSGRQFSNSRSEMNVSTLELGDSALYLCASSVGLHQETQYFGPGTRLLVL.

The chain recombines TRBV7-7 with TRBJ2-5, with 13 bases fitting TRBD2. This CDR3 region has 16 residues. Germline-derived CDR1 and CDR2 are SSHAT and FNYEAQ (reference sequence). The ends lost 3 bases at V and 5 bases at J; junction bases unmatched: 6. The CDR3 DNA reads TGTGCCAGCAGCTTTGGACTAGCGGGAGTCCAGGAGACCCAGTACTTC. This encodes CASSFGLAGVQETQYF.

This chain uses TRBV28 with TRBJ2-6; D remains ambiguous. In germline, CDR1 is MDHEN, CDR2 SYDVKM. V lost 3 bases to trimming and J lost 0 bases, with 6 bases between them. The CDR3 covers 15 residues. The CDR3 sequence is CASSFYSSGANVLTF. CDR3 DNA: TGTGCCAGCAGTTTCTATAGCTCTGGGGCCAACGTCCTGACTTTC.

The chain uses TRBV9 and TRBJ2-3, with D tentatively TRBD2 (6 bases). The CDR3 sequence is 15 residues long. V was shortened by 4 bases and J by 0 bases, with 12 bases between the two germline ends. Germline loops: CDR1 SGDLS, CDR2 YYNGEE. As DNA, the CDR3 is TGTGCCAGCAGCTACGGGGGAGAGAGCACAGATACGCAGTATTTT. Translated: CASSYGGESTDTQYF.

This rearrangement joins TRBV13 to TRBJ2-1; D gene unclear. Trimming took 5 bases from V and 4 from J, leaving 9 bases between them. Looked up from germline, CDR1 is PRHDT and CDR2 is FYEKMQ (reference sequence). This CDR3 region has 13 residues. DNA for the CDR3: TGTGCCAGCAGCCCTAACGCATACAATGAGCAGTTCTTC. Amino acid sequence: CASSPNAYNEQFF.

CDR3 in amino acids: CASSILETGLAPQHF. In nucleotides, the CDR3 is TGTGCCAGTAGTATACTTGAAACAGGTTTGGCACCCCAGCATTTT. The chain has TRBV19 and TRBJ1-5; D is possibly TRBD1 (5 bases). Trimming took off 2 bases at V and 10 bases at J, with 18 bases between the two ends. The CDR3 loop spans 15 amino acids. From germline, CDR1 is LNHDA and CDR2 SQIVND (reference sequence).

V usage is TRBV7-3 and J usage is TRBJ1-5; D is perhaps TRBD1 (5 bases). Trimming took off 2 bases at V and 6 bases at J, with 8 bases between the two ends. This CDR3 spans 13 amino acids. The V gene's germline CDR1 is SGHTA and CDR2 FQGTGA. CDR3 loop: CASSLQGGQPQHF. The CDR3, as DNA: TGTGCCAGCAGCTTACAGGGCGGTCAGCCCCAGCATTTT.

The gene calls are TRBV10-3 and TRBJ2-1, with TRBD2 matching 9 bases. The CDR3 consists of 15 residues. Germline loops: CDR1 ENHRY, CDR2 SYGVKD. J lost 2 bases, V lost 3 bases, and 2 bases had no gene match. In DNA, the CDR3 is TGTGCCATCAGTGATAGCGGGGGCACCTACAATGAGCAGTTCTTC. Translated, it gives CAISDSGGTYNEQFF.

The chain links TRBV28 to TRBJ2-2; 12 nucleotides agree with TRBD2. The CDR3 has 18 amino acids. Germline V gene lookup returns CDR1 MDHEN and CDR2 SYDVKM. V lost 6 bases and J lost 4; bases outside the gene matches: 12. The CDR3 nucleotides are TGTGCCAGCAGCGGTCCTAGCGGGAGGGCCAGGAGCACCGGGGAGCTGTTTTTT. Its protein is CASSGPSGRARSTGELFF. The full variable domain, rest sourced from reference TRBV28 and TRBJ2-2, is DVKVTQSSRYLVKRTGEKVFLECVQDMDHENMFWYRQDPGLGLRLIYFSYDVKMKEKGDIPEGYSVSREKKERFSLILESASTNQTSMYLCASSGPSGRARSTGELFFGEGSRLTVL.

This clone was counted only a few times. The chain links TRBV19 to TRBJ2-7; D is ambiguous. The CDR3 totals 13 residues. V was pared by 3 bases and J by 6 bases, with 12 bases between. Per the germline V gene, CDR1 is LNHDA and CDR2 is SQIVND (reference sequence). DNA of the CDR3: TGTGCCAGTAGTATCCGGATTTGGAGCGAGCAGTACTTC. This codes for CASSIRIWSEQYF.

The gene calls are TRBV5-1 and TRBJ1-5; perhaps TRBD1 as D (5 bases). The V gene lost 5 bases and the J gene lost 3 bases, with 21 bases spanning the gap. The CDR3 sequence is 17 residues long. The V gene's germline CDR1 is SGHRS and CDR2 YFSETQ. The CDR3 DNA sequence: TGCGCCAGCAGTTACATCCCCCTCGACAGTTTCAATCAGCCCCAGCATTTT. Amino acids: CASSYIPLDSFNQPQHF.

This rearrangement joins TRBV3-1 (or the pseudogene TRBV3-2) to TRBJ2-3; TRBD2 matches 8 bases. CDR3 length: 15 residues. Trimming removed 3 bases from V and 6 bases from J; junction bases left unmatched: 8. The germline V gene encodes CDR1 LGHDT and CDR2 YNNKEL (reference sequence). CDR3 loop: CASSQIAGPPDTQYF. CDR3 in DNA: TGTGCCAGCAGCCAGATAGCGGGGCCGCCGGATACGCAGTATTTT.

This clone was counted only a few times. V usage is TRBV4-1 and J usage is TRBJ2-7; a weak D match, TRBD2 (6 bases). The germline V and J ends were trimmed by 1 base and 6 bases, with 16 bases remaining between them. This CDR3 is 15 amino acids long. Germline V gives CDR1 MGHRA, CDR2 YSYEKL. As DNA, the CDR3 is TGCGCCAGCAGCCAAGGGGTGTCGGGAGCGGGCGAGCAGTACTTC. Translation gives CASSQGVSGAGEQYF.